One and the same sample provided the 8 T cell receptor beta chains below, sequenced in a study of early T cells in non-severe SARS-CoV-2 infection. TCRdb reprocessed the 5' RACE reads via MiXCR and lists one record per CDR3 protein. Seen here are tens of thousands of distinct CDR3 sequences, over 7% observed once, and the top ten hold about 4.2%. The sample taken for sequencing was whole blood. These receptors were taken from an adult who was a healthcare worker with PCR-confirmed SARS-CoV-2 infection or an uninfected control (not recorded which).

This clonotype was detected only a few times. This chain uses TRBV28 with TRBJ2-5, with TRBD1 as a possible D gene (5 bases). CDR1 is MDHEN and CDR2 is SYDVKM in the germline V gene. This CDR3 contains 14 residues. V was pared by 7 bases and J by 1 base, with 13 bases between. CDR3 region: CASTTGITQETQYF. The CDR3 DNA reads TGTGCCAGCACCACAGGAATAACCCAAGAGACCCAGTACTTC.

This chain joins TRBV20-1 and TRBJ1-3, with unresolved D. V was shortened by 0 bases and J by 0 bases, with 6 bases between the two germline ends. CDR1 is DFQATT, CDR2 SNEGSKA, per germline (reference sequence). This CDR3 region has 14 residues. CDR3 bases: TGCAGTGCTAGAGATCGAACCTCTGGAAACACCATATATTTT. Residues: CSARDRTSGNTIYF.

V and J are TRBV13 and TRBJ2-2; 12 nucleotides agree with TRBD2. From germline, CDR1 is PRHDT and CDR2 FYEKMQ (reference sequence). V shed 1 base, J shed 8 bases, and the junction held 5 bases outside the gene matches. The CDR3 covers 16 residues. CDR3 DNA sequence: TGTGCCAGCAGCTTAGCCGCGACTAGCGGGAGAGGGGAGCTGTTTTTT. It codes for CASSLAATSGRGELFF.

A few counts support this clonotype. This rearrangement joins TRBV14 to TRBJ2-3, with TRBD2 matching over 7 bases. V lost 3 bases, J lost 2 bases, and 2 bases stayed unmatched. CDR3 length equals 14 residues. CDR1 and CDR2 from the germline V gene are SGHDN and FVKESK. CDR3 amino acids: CASSQGDYTDTQYF. In nucleotides, the CDR3 is TGTGCCAGCAGCCAGGGGGACTACACAGATACGCAGTATTTT.

This clonotype was counted only a few times. The CDR3 loop is CASSLKEAGISDEQYF. In nucleotides, the CDR3 is TGTGCCAGCAGTTTAAAAGAGGCAGGGATTAGCGACGAGCAGTACTTC. The rearrangement links TRBV27 to TRBJ2-7, with D perhaps being TRBD1 or TRBD2 (5 bases each). CDR1 is MNHEY and CDR2 is SMNVEV in the germline V gene (reference sequence). There are 16 residues in the CDR3. V shed 2 bases and J shed 5 bases, with 19 bases lying between them.

This clonotype appeared a few times. The chain links TRBV11-2 to TRBJ2-7; D is unclear. This CDR3 contains 15 residues. Germline V CDR1 and CDR2: SGHAT, FQNNGV. Trimming cost V 1 base and J 7 bases, with 17 bases left between them. The CDR3 is CASSLGDLSSEEQYF. The CDR3 nucleotides read TGTGCCAGCAGCTTAGGCGACCTCTCTTCCGAAGAGCAGTACTTC. The variable domain in full, with the rest retrieved from reference TRBV11-2 and TRBJ2-7, is EAGVAQSPRYKIIEKRQSVAFWCNPISGHATLYWYQQILGQGPKLLIQFQNNGVVDDSQLPKDRFSAERLKGVDSTLKIQPAKLEDSAVYLCASSLGDLSSEEQYFGPGTRLTVT.

This clonotype was counted ten times or more. The rearrangement joins TRBV6-2 or TRBV6-3 to TRBJ2-1; 12 bases map to TRBD2. V trimming: 4 bases; J trimming: 4 bases; junction bases outside the gene matches: 5. CDR3 length: 16 residues. Germline lookup yields CDR1 MNHEY and CDR2 SVGEGT. The CDR3 is CASSFLAGGIYNEQFF. The CDR3 nucleotides read TGTGCCAGCAGTTTTCTAGCGGGAGGGATATACAATGAGCAGTTCTTC.

This clonotype was seen a handful of times. This sequence joins TRBV7-8 and TRBJ2-3, with TRBD1 matching 9 bases. Germline V gene sequence: CDR1 SGHVS, CDR2 FQNEAQ. V lost 5 bases to trimming and J lost 5 bases; unmatched junction nucleotides: 5. The CDR3 is 14 amino acids. The CDR3 DNA is TGTGCCAGCAGCCCTACGGGACAGGGAGATACGCAGTATTTT. Its protein is CASSPTGQGDTQYF.